This T cell receptor (beta chain) was profiled in a study of blood T cell repertoires in COVID-19 (dated by TCRdb to the early 2020s). In terms of the full investigation: Samples from collaborators originated in the United States, Italy and Spain and spanned both the acute and convalescent phases of COVID-19. The repertoires were made available in a free public database intended to serve as a resource for research on the immune response to SARS-CoV-2. Nearly every sample came with metadata listing a de-identified subject ID, COVID-19 status, age in years and sex. Where available, HLA class I and class II types were taken from metadata supplied by the sample provider and were not determined by assay-based typing. Deeply sampled blood TCRbeta repertoires from subjects exposed to, actively infected with, or recovered from COVID-19 were included in the dataset. The prospective study material was composed of cDNA or gDNA derived from T cells, B-cell-depleted T cells, or PBMCs. Samples were obtained from the ongoing ImmuneRACE study (first 160 participants) and from about 1,300 subjects provided by 6 global collaborators.

TCRbeta CDR3 regions were amplified from genomic DNA using the immunoSEQ Assay, a bias-controlled multiplex PCR. Concerning the study's data processing: Nucleated cell counts per sample were estimated from amplification of reference gene primers within the assay. To quantify the absolute abundance of each unique TCRbeta CDR3 rearrangement, sequence reads were collapsed and filtered. For each sample, productive Simpson clonality was calculated as the square root of Simpson's diversity index across productive rearrangements. TCRdb's version of the immuneACCESS table is confined to in-frame rearrangements and falls short of the full clone set. An unresolved V gene accounts for under half of the shortfall where checked; the remainder is of unknown origin. The DNA was the basis for D and trimming; V, J and clone size are from that table. The sample contains 200,000 to 250,000 clones, roughly 84% of them found a single time. The top ten clonotypes cover less than 7% of the sample.

Enrolling through a virtual design, the prospective study's participants ranged in age from roughly 18 to 95 years and lived across around 25 United States geographic areas. Cohort assignment in the prospective study relied on participant-reported clinical history from a screening survey and a study questionnaire. For ImmuneRACE Cohort 3, a participant was defined as recovered based on two consecutive negative NP/OP PCR tests, clearance by a healthcare professional, or resolution of symptoms. Each participant in the prospective study had whole blood, serum and a nasopharyngeal or oropharyngeal swab collected by mobile phlebotomists. Additional blood draws and questionnaires over a 2-month period could optionally be provided by prospective study participants. Before DNA extraction, prospective study blood samples were shipped either frozen or at room temperature. In the case of this clone: Which antigen it targets is not known. The sample holds no much larger clone one base away, and base qualities are not on file.

The CDR3 numbers 14 residues from cysteine through phenylalanine. Solely the CDR3 DNA is kept, with 42 bases framed from the first base. CDR1 and CDR2 (ENHRY, SYGVKD) derive from the germline V gene. Between the V and J ends, shortened by 3 bases and 5 bases respectively, the junction contains 13 bases. The paper's findings and limits, for the study overall: The quantity of clinical and demographic metadata differed by source and by participant and was supplied without curation.

This sequence uses TRBV10-3 and TRBJ2-5, with the D gene not clear enough to name. Sequenced sample: PBMCs or T cells enriched from blood (not recorded which). This clonotype was obtained from a woman between 35 and 50 years old who had recovered from COVID-19. The DNA sequence is TGTGCCATCAGTGAAGCTCAGGAACTGGAGACCCAGTACTTC. Its product reads: CAISEAQELETQYF.